Listed below are T cell receptor beta chains from one sample, sequenced in a study. MiXCR was run by TCRdb on the RT-PCR reads, yielding one entry per CDR3 protein. The sample shows around 700,000 distinct CDR3 sequences, more than 13% of them seen only once. Sequenced sample: memory CD4+ T cells from blood. The source of these receptors is a female donor in good health, serving as a healthy control. The CDR3 runs from the conserved cysteine through the conserved F or W. A D gene is named only where the DNA matches it firmly. Size tells how often a clone was seen (once, few, many) or the class of an expanded clone, and some rows leave it out.

TRBV12-3/TRBV12-4	TRBJ2-2	NA	NA	CASSLNSGNTGELFF	TGTGCCAGCAGTTTAAATTCGGGGAACACCGGGGAGCTGTTTTTT
TRBV6-5	TRBJ1-5	NA	NA	CASSPYRDSNQPQHF	TGTGCCAGCAGTCCCTACAGGGATAGCAATCAGCCCCAGCATTTT
TRBV19	TRBJ1-5	NA	NA	CASSIGGENQPQHF	TGTGCCAGTAGTATTGGGGGGGAAAATCAGCCCCAGCATTTT
TRBV7-2	TRBJ2-5	NA	NA	CASSLTMRETQYF	TGTGCCAGCAGCTTAACTATGCGGGAGACCCAGTACTTC
TRBV6-6	TRBJ1-1	TRBD1	few	CASSLTGGASMNTEAFF	TGTGCCAGCAGTTTGACAGGGGGCGCCTCTATGAACACTGAAGCTTTCTTT
TRBV5-1	TRBJ1-2	TRBD1	NA	CASSFRYGQAGYGYTF	TGCGCCAGCAGCTTTCGGTATGGACAGGCAGGCTATGGCTACACCTTC
TRBV7-6	TRBJ2-3	NA	few	CASSPVEATTDTQYF	TGTGCCAGCAGCCCAGTAGAGGCTACCACAGATACGCAGTATTTT
TRBV7-2	TRBJ1-1	NA	few	CASSPAGGGRGTEAFF	TGTGCCAGCAGCCCGGCGGGCGGGGGGCGCGGCACTGAAGCTTTCTTT
TRBV29-1	TRBJ2-7	NA	NA	CSVTRDSTSYEQYF	TGCAGCGTTACGCGGGACAGCACCTCCTACGAGCAGTACTTC
TRBV20-1	TRBJ2-5	NA	NA	CSASSGYQETQYF	TGCAGTGCTAGTTCTGGATACCAAGAGACCCAGTACTTC
TRBV28	TRBJ2-7	TRBD2	NA	CASSLPLTSGRPTYEQYF	TGTGCCAGCAGTCTCCCCCTTACTAGCGGGAGGCCCACCTACGAGCAGTACTTC
TRBV7-9	TRBJ2-3	NA	NA	CASSFGLSGDTQYF	TGTGCCAGCAGCTTTGGACTCTCGGGAGATACGCAGTATTTT
TRBV6-5	TRBJ1-3	NA	NA	CASSYGGGLGNTIYF	TGTGCCAGCAGTTACGGTGGGGGCCTTGGAAACACCATATATTTT
TRBV27	TRBJ2-7	NA	NA	CASSLRASTFPSYEQYF	TGTGCCAGCAGTTTAAGGGCAAGCACCTTTCCCTCCTACGAGCAGTACTTC
TRBV4-3	TRBJ2-1	TRBD2	few	CASSLAGTSGTHEQFF	TGCGCCAGCAGCCTAGCCGGGACTAGCGGGACACATGAGCAGTTCTTC
TRBV5-6	TRBJ1-5	NA	NA	CASSLGRTHGSNQPQHF	TGTGCCAGCAGCTTGGGTCGGACTCACGGCAGCAATCAGCCCCAGCATTTT
TRBV18	TRBJ2-1	NA	NA	CASSPMDSYNEQFF	TGTGCCAGCTCACCAATGGACTCCTACAATGAGCAGTTCTTC
TRBV10-3	TRBJ2-1	NA	few	CAITPVLSVRGEQFF	TGTGCCATCACCCCAGTCCTGAGCGTCCGTGGTGAGCAGTTCTTC
TRBV27	TRBJ2-3	NA	many	CASSLSGRAITDTQYF	TGTGCCAGCAGTTTATCCGGGCGGGCTATCACAGATACGCAGTATTTT
TRBV28	TRBJ1-3	TRBD1	few	CASSSSGQGNTIYF	TGTGCCAGCAGTTCGTCGGGACAGGGAAACACCATATATTTT
TRBV7-2	TRBJ2-2	NA	NA	CASSLGGVLLELFF	TGTGCCAGCAGCTTAGGGGGCGTCCTCTTGGAGCTGTTTTTT
TRBV2	TRBJ2-2	NA	NA	CASSEFRPGHGKISTGELFF	TGTGCCAGCAGTGAATTCCGGCCGGGACACGGAAAAATATCGACCGGGGAGCTGTTTTTT
TRBV20-1	TRBJ2-7	NA	many	CSARFGDEQYF	TGCAGTGCTAGGTTCGGAGACGAGCAGTACTTC
TRBV7-2	TRBJ1-3	NA	NA	CASSPGGGSGNTIYF	TGTGCCAGCAGCCCCGGTGGGGGGTCTGGAAACACCATATATTTT
TRBV20-1	TRBJ2-1	TRBD2	few	CSASAPLAGVYNEQFF	TGCAGTGCTAGCGCCCCACTAGCGGGGGTCTACAATGAGCAGTTCTTC
TRBV5-1	TRBJ1-1	NA	NA	CASITDPTGSEAFF	TGCGCCAGCATCACTGATCCCACGGGTTCGGAAGCTTTCTTT
TRBV7-2	TRBJ1-3	NA	few	CASSYQTISGNTIYF	TGTGCCAGCAGCTACCAAACGATTTCTGGAAACACCATATATTTT
TRBV7-3	TRBJ2-5	NA	few	CASSLGIGETQYF	TGTGCCAGCAGTCTGGGGATCGGCGAGACCCAGTACTTC
TRBV15	TRBJ1-4	NA	NA	CATSRDQTGNEKLFF	TGTGCCACCAGCAGAGACCAGACAGGCAATGAAAAACTGTTTTTT
TRBV28	TRBJ1-6	NA	NA	CASTRWLGSPLHF	TGTGCCAGCACCCGGTGGCTGGGCTCACCCCTCCACTTT
TRBV7-2	TRBJ2-6	NA	few	CASSTGDSSGANVLTF	TGTGCCAGCAGCACCGGGGATTCCTCTGGGGCCAACGTCCTGACTTTC
TRBV11-2	TRBJ1-6	TRBD1	few	CASRTPGTGRSPLHF	TGTGCCAGCAGAACCCCCGGGACAGGAAGGTCACCCCTCCACTTT
TRBV4-3	TRBJ2-1	TRBD2	few	CASSQDLASGGLMSSYNEQFF	TGCGCCAGCAGCCAAGATTTGGCTAGCGGGGGGCTTATGAGCTCCTACAATGAGCAGTTCTTC
TRBV20-1	TRBJ2-7	TRBD1	few	CSASRTGGEQYF	TGCAGTGCTTCCCGGACAGGGGGAGAGCAGTACTTC
TRBV6-6	TRBJ2-7	TRBD1	NA	CASSPGQGKAEQYF	TGTGCCAGCAGTCCCGGACAGGGGAAGGCCGAGCAGTACTTC
TRBV30	TRBJ2-3	TRBD1	few	CAWIGQGASSTDTQYF	TGTGCCTGGATCGGACAGGGGGCGAGTAGCACAGATACGCAGTATTTT
TRBV9	TRBJ2-3	NA	NA	CASSVRGRTGTDTQYF	TGTGCCAGCAGCGTACGTGGGAGGACGGGCACAGATACGCAGTATTTT
TRBV6-5	TRBJ2-3	NA	few	CASSYSGLIDTQYF	TGTGCCAGCAGTTACTCGGGGCTGATAGATACGCAGTATTTT
TRBV12-3/TRBV12-4	TRBJ2-5	TRBD1	few	CASSLRTGAGETQYF	TGTGCCAGCAGCCTCCGGACAGGCGCCGGCGAGACCCAGTACTTC
TRBV11-2	TRBJ2-7	NA	NA	CASSLVWGSSYEQYF	TGTGCCAGCAGCTTAGTGTGGGGGAGCTCCTACGAGCAGTACTTC